Listed here are 8 T cell receptor beta chains from one sample, sequenced in a study of breast tumors, draining lymph nodes, adjacent tissues. The lymph nodes were axillary draining lymph nodes from breast cancer patients. TCRdb ran MiXCR on the multiplex PCR reads and lists one entry per CDR3 protein. The sample carries about 170,000 distinct CDR3 sequences, approximately 30% recorded once. Sequenced input: axillary lymph node tissue. The receptors were gathered from a female donor with breast cancer. Some clones in this sample may be carry-over from other donors' samples.

The V call is TRBV6-1, the J call TRBJ2-5; TRBD2 matches at 8 bases. The germline V gene has CDR1 MNHNS and CDR2 SASEGT. J was trimmed by 1 base and V by 6 bases; bases with no gene match: 7. This CDR3 has 15 residues. The CDR3 DNA sequence: TGTGCCAGCAGGCACCTCGGGACTAGCCAAGAGACCCAGTACTTC. This codes for CASRHLGTSQETQYF.

There are many counts of this clonotype. The chain combines TRBV29-1 with TRBJ1-2; 8 nucleotides match TRBD1. V lost 7 bases and J lost 4; bases outside the gene matches: 5. The V gene's germline CDR1 is SQVTM and CDR2 ANQGSEA. This CDR3 has 12 amino acids. CDR3 DNA: TGCAGCGCCGGAGGACAGGGCTATGGCTACACCTTC. Its translation is CSAGGQGYGYTF.

This clonotype was detected ten times or more. The J gene is TRBJ1-6, the V gene TRBV5-8; a weak D match, TRBD1 (6 bases). From germline, CDR1 is SGHTS and CDR2 YDEGEE. With 4 bases removed from V and 5 bases from J, the gap between germline ends came to 13 bases. The CDR3 covers 15 residues. CDR3 bases: TGTGCCAGCAGCACGGACAGTTTACATAATTCACCCCTCCACTTT. This sequence encodes CASSTDSLHNSPLHF.

This clonotype was observed a single time. The chain combines TRBV7-9 with TRBJ2-3; D gene ambiguous. Germline CDR1 reads SEHNR; CDR2 reads FQNEAQ (reference sequence). Trimming removed 5 bases at V and 6 bases at J, with 15 bases between. This CDR3 is built from 14 residues. The DNA for the CDR3 is TGTGCCAGCAGCCCCCGACCCTTGGTGGATACGCAGTATTTT. The encoded protein is CASSPRPLVDTQYF.

V is TRBV7-2 and J is TRBJ2-5, with 7 nucleotides matching TRBD1. The CDR3 covers 15 residues. Trimming removed 1 base from V and 5 bases from J; junction bases left unmatched: 7. Germline-derived CDR1 and CDR2 are SGHTA and FQGNSA. The CDR3 loop reads CASSLEGAHGETQYF. The DNA of the CDR3 is TGTGCCAGCAGCTTAGAGGGGGCCCACGGGGAGACCCAGTACTTC.

In the case of this clonotype: It may be a read error: a sequence one base away is much more abundant. This chain links TRBV5-4 with TRBJ2-7; D perhaps matches TRBD1 (6 bases). CDR1 SGHNT and CDR2 YYREEE come from the germline V gene (reference sequence). Trimming took 1 base from V and 6 from J, leaving 8 bases between them. The CDR3 loop spans 12 amino acids. The chain's CDR3 is CASSLYRAEQYF. CDR3 coding DNA: TGTGCCAGCAGCTTGTACAGGGCCGAGCAGTACTTC.

This clonotype was observed at least ten times. A much larger clone is a single base away; this may be a read error. The V call is TRBV19, the J call TRBJ1-6, with D possibly being TRBD1 (5 bases). The V gene's germline CDR1 is LNHDA and CDR2 SQIVND (reference sequence). This CDR3 is built from 17 residues. CDR3 coding DNA: TGTGCCAGTACACCCTTCGGGGCCCGCGATTATAATTCACCCCTCCCCTTT. Encoded protein: CASTPFGARDYNSPLPF.

This clonotype came up many times. This chain connects TRBV4-1 to TRBJ1-5, with 9 bases aligning to TRBD1. V shed 10 bases and J 9 bases; nucleotides not matched to a gene: 28. The CDR3 loop spans 19 amino acids. Per the germline V gene, CDR1 is MGHRA and CDR2 is YSYEKL. For the CDR3, the DNA is TGCGCCACACATGAGGGACAGGGAATAGGGAAGGTGAGAGACTGGCCCCAGCATTTT. Translating it yields CATHEGQGIGKVRDWPQHF.